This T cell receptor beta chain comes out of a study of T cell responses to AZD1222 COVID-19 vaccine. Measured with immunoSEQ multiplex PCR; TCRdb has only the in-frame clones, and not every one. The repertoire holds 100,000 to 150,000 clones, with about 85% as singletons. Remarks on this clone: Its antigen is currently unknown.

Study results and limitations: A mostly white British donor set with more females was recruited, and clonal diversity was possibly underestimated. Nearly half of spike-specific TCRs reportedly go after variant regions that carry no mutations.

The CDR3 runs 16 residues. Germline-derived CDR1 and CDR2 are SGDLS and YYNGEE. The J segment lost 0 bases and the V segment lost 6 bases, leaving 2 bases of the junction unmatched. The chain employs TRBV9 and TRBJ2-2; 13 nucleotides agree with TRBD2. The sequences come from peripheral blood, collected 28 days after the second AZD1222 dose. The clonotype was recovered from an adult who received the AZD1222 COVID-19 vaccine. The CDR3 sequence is CASIGTSGANTGELFF. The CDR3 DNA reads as TGTGCCAGCATTGGGACTAGCGGGGCGAACACCGGGGAGCTGTTTTTT.